The 19 T cell receptor beta chains presented below share a single source sample, sequenced in a study of shared clonotypes between healthy human individuals. Profiled with immunoSEQ multiplex PCR; TCRdb holds only in-frame clones, not every one. Of over 850,000 clones listed, 78% were seen once; the top ten hold under 0.6%. Material for sequencing was memory CD4+ T cells from PBMCs. As for subset: CD45RA-negative fraction. The receptors come from a man aged 18 to 30 in good health. Some clones in this sample may be carry-over from other donors' samples.

V is TRBV28 and J is TRBJ2-1, with D possibly being TRBD1 (7 bases). Germline V lookup: CDR1 MDHEN, CDR2 SYDVKM. This CDR3 contains 13 residues. V lost 10 bases to trimming and J lost 8 bases, with 18 bases between them. The CDR3 loop reads CAIKGAGRDEQFF. The CDR3 nucleotides are TGTGCCATCAAGGGGGCGGGGCGCGATGAGCAGTTCTTC.

The DNA for the CDR3 is TGTGCCAGCAGTTCCTCGAGGGGAGGAGGGGGTTCTGGAAACACCATATATTTT. Amino acids: CASSSSRGGGGSGNTIYF. V and J are TRBV7-9 and TRBJ1-3, with a weak D call TRBD1 (6 bases). The V gene's germline CDR1 is SEHNR and CDR2 FQNEAQ (reference sequence). The CDR3 loop spans 18 amino acids. V lost 6 bases and J lost 1, with 22 bases in between.

This sequence joins TRBV28 and TRBJ1-2, with TRBD1 matching 8 bases. CDR3 length: 15 residues. In germline, CDR1 is MDHEN, CDR2 SYDVKM. V was clipped by 1 base and J by 8 bases; unmatched bases: 9. CDR3 amino acids: CASSLFDRGRGGYTF. In nucleotides, the CDR3 is TGTGCCAGCAGTTTATTTGACAGGGGACGGGGAGGCTACACCTTC.

This clone has only a few counts. This chain uses TRBV28 with TRBJ1-2; 8 bases agree with TRBD1. The CDR3 extends over 17 amino acids. Germline loops: CDR1 MDHEN, CDR2 SYDVKM. V shed 4 bases and J 10 bases; nucleotides not matched to a gene: 20. CDR3: CASSSPGGGGRWLDYTF. The CDR3 coding sequence is TGTGCCAGCAGTTCCCCAGGGGGCGGGGGGCGCTGGTTGGACTACACCTTC.

J is TRBJ2-7 and V is TRBV18, with 10 bases matching TRBD2. Losses at the gene ends were 3 bases for V and 6 bases for J; bases not matched to a gene: 11. Germline-derived CDR1 and CDR2 are KGHSH and LQKENI. This CDR3 contains 16 residues. Here the CDR3 reads CASSPELAGAFLEQYF. Here the CDR3 DNA reads TGTGCCAGCTCACCCGAGCTAGCGGGAGCCTTCCTCGAGCAGTACTTC.

The chain couples TRBV11-2 to TRBJ2-3; weak D call: TRBD1 (6 bases). The V end lost 0 bases, the J end lost 2 bases, and 9 bases lay between the germline ends. Germline-derived CDR1 and CDR2 are SGHAT and FQNNGV. The CDR3 has 15 residues. CDR3 bases: TGTGCCAGCAGCTTAGACAGGGGCTACACAGATACGCAGTATTTT. It translates to CASSLDRGYTDTQYF.

The rearrangement links TRBV29-1 to TRBJ2-5, with 8 bases that match TRBD1. The DNA end lines up better with TRBJ2-7; the J call may be wrong. Germline V gene data show CDR1 as SQVTM and CDR2 as ANQGSEA. The CDR3 is 14 residues long. The CDR3 DNA follows: TGCAGCGTTGTCGGAGGTCAGGGGGCGGACGAGCAGTACTTC. Translating it yields CSVVGGQGADEQYF.

J is TRBJ2-1 and V is TRBV19; the D gene is possibly TRBD1 (5 bases). Between the trimmed V and J ends, which lost 3 bases and 9 bases, there was a span of 12 bases. CDR3 length: 13 residues. Germline CDR1 and CDR2: LNHDA and SQIVND (reference sequence). CDR3 loop: CASSIRVGGEQFF. Here the CDR3 DNA reads TGTGCCAGTAGTATCAGGGTAGGTGGTGAGCAGTTCTTC.

CDR3 sequence (DNA): TGCGCCAGCAGCTTGGACGGGGAGAGGACCTACAATGAGCAGTTCTTC. As protein: CASSLDGERTYNEQFF. The chain joins TRBV5-1 to TRBJ2-1; a weak D match, TRBD2 (5 bases). Trimming left V 0 bases short and J 2 bases short, with 12 bases between. Germline V gene data show CDR1 as SGHRS and CDR2 as YFSETQ. This CDR3 has 16 amino acids.

This clone was seen more than once but under ten times. This sequence joins TRBV9 and TRBJ2-1, with 11 bases identical to TRBD2. Per germline, CDR1 SGDLS and CDR2 YYNGEE. With V trimmed by 0 bases and J by 8 bases, 4 bases remained unmatched. CDR3 length equals 15 residues. CDR3 loop: CASSVGGLAVDEQFF. The CDR3 DNA is TGTGCCAGCAGCGTAGGGGGACTAGCGGTCGATGAGCAGTTCTTC.

The chain uses TRBV2 and TRBJ1-4, with D tentatively TRBD1 (6 bases). The V end lost 7 bases, the J end lost 8 bases, and 11 bases lay between the germline ends. Germline CDR1 is SNHLY and CDR2 is FYNNEI. This CDR3 is 12 amino acids long. The CDR3 reads CASTGEVEKLFF. The CDR3 DNA sequence: TGTGCCAGCACAGGGGAGGTGGAAAAACTGTTTTTT.

This chain links TRBV7-9 with TRBJ1-2; D gene uncertain. Germline loops: CDR1 SEHNR, CDR2 FQNEAQ (reference sequence). This CDR3 region has 15 residues. Trimming removed 1 base from V and 4 bases from J, with 13 bases in between. This CDR3 is CASSLVVTPGYGYTF. The DNA of the CDR3 is TGTGCCAGCAGCTTAGTGGTGACACCGGGCTATGGCTACACCTTC.

The chain recombines TRBV5-4 with TRBJ2-3; 13 bases align to TRBD2. V was pared by 4 bases and J by 0 bases, with 5 bases of the junction left unmatched. Germline V gene lookup returns CDR1 SGHNT and CDR2 YYREEE (reference sequence). CDR3 length: 17 amino acids. The CDR3 spells CASSDKGLAGSTDTQYF. The CDR3 region has the DNA TGTGCCAGCAGCGATAAGGGACTAGCGGGAAGCACAGATACGCAGTATTTT.

The rearrangement links TRBV9 to TRBJ2-3; D is uncertain. The V end was cut by 0 bases, the J end by 6 bases, with 14 bases between. CDR1 SGDLS and CDR2 YYNGEE come from the germline V gene. The CDR3 runs to 15 residues. CDR3 protein: CASSVGSNLPDTQYF. CDR3 nucleotides: TGTGCCAGCAGCGTAGGCAGTAATCTCCCCGATACGCAGTATTTT.

This CDR3 reads CASSLYPVNTEAFF. The CDR3 DNA sequence: TGTGCCAGCAGCTTGTACCCGGTGAACACTGAAGCTTTCTTT. The V call is TRBV5-4, the J call TRBJ1-1, with unresolved D. With 1 base removed from V and 0 bases from J, the gap between germline ends came to 7 bases. CDR3 length: 14 amino acids. CDR1 and CDR2 (germline): SGHNT, YYREEE (reference sequence).

Ten or more counts support this clone. The chain is built from TRBV27 and TRBJ1-1, with D tentatively TRBD1 (5 bases). The CDR3 consists of 14 residues. Germline V CDR1 and CDR2: MNHEY, SMNVEV (reference sequence). Trimming took 7 bases from V and 10 from J, leaving 22 bases between them. DNA of the CDR3: TGTGCCAGCAAGTTCGGGGGAGATGGTGTTAGAGCTTTCTTT. Translating it yields CASKFGGDGVRAFF.

The rearrangement joins TRBV2 to TRBJ2-7; 10 nucleotides agree with TRBD1. V was clipped by 6 bases and J by 6 bases; unmatched bases: 2. The length of the CDR3 is 12 residues. The germline V gene encodes CDR1 SNHLY and CDR2 FYNNEI. This chain's CDR3 is CASRGQGTEQYF. CDR3 DNA: TGTGCCAGCAGGGGACAGGGGACCGAGCAGTACTTC.

The rearrangement links TRBV28 to TRBJ2-5; 7 bases agree with TRBD1. The J segment lost 4 bases and the V segment lost 4 bases, leaving 9 bases of the junction unmatched. Per germline, CDR1 MDHEN and CDR2 SYDVKM. The CDR3 sequence is 15 residues long. CDR3 residues: CASSSTGDGSETQYF. CDR3 DNA: TGTGCCAGCAGTTCTACAGGGGACGGGTCAGAGACCCAGTACTTC.

CDR3 protein: CASSPSGQLLNYGYTF. CDR3 in DNA: TGTGCCAGCAGCCCATCAGGACAGTTATTAAACTATGGCTACACCTTC. This chain uses TRBV6-4 with TRBJ1-2; a possible D gene is TRBD1 (6 bases). Germline CDR1 and CDR2: MRHNA and SNTAGT. The CDR3 is made up of 16 amino acids. Trimming shortened V by 6 bases and J by 2 bases, and 19 bases separated the two germline ends.